Listed below are T cell receptor beta chains from one sample, sequenced in a study of beta chain features in type 1 diabetes. Some clones are missing from TCRdb's copy, which holds only in-frame ones; the method was immunoSEQ multiplex PCR. The data show about 740,000 clones, about an eighth seen once. Sequencing was performed on naive CD4+ T cells from blood. The receptor set was obtained from a man younger than 35 with type 1 diabetes. The CDR3 runs from the conserved cysteine through the conserved F or W. The D gene is left open where the match is weak. Not all rows give a size; the values are once, few, many and, for expanded clones, a class.

.	TRBV2	.	TRBJ2-5	CASRGQNQETQYF	TGTGCCAGCAGAGGACAGAACCAAGAGACCCAGTACTTC
TRBD1	TRBV15	.	TRBJ2-3	CATRGQQKTDTQYF	TGTGCCACCAGGGGACAGCAAAAGACAGATACGCAGTATTTT
TRBD1	TRBV30	.	TRBJ1-4	CAWAPGQGALWNEKLFF	TGTGCCTGGGCCCCGGGACAGGGGGCATTGTGGAATGAAAAACTGTTTTTT
.	TRBV5-6	.	TRBJ2-2	CASSLGPTGELFF	TGTGCCAGCAGCCTCGGACCGACCGGGGAGCTGTTTTTT
.	TRBV2	few	TRBJ1-5	CASSEMGGLNKPQHF	TGTGCCAGCAGTGAAATGGGGGGCCTCAATAAGCCCCAGCATTTT
.	TRBV2	few	TRBJ2-5	CASSPLRDQETQYF	TGTGCCAGCAGCCCCCTCAGAGACCAAGAGACCCAGTACTTC
TRBD1	TRBV7-9	few	TRBJ1-1	CASSQGTGAVSTEAFF	TGTGCCAGCAGCCAAGGGACAGGGGCAGTCAGCACTGAAGCTTTCTTT
.	TRBV29-1	few	TRBJ1-3	CSVAPRRESGNTIYF	TGCAGCGTCGCCCCTCGTAGGGAATCTGGAAACACCATATATTTT
TRBD1	TRBV30	few	TRBJ1-1	CAWTGGLSEAFF	TGTGCCTGGACAGGGGGATTAAGTGAAGCTTTCTTT
.	TRBV11-2	few	TRBJ2-7	CASSLAGYEQYF	TGTGCCAGCAGCTTAGCCGGCTACGAGCAGTACTTC
TRBD1	TRBV19	few	TRBJ2-7	CASSRVPGQGNEQYF	TGTGCCAGTAGTAGGGTCCCGGGACAGGGTAACGAGCAGTACTTC
TRBD1	TRBV4-2	few	TRBJ1-6	CASRTLGQDNSPLHF	TGTGCCAGCAGAACCCTTGGACAGGATAATTCACCCCTCCACTTT
.	TRBV30	.	TRBJ2-5	CAWSPGIKETQYF	TGTGCCTGGAGCCCCGGGATTAAGGAGACCCAGTACTTC
.	TRBV19	few	TRBJ2-2	CASSMQGWTGELFF	TGTGCCAGTAGTATGCAGGGTTGGACCGGGGAGCTGTTTTTT
.	TRBV29-1	few	TRBJ2-5	CSVEPGPHQETQYF	TGCAGCGTTGAACCGGGCCCTCATCAAGAGACCCAGTACTTC
.	TRBV30	.	TRBJ1-2	CAWSVGGANYGYTF	TGTGCCTGGAGCGTGGGGGGAGCTAACTATGGCTACACCTTC
TRBD2	TRBV2	.	TRBJ2-2	CASNPGGGELFF	TGTGCCAGCAACCCGGGGGGCGGGGAGCTGTTTTTT
TRBD1	TRBV5-1	few	TRBJ2-7	CASSWTGEAYEQYF	TGCGCCAGCAGCTGGACAGGGGAAGCCTACGAGCAGTACTTC
.	TRBV19	few	TRBJ2-2	CASSIGGITGELFF	TGTGCCAGTAGTATTGGGGGTATCACCGGGGAGCTGTTTTTT
.	TRBV7-3	few	TRBJ1-1	CASSPTVRGTEAFF	TGTGCCAGCAGCCCCACTGTGCGAGGCACTGAAGCTTTCTTT
.	TRBV19	.	TRBJ2-1	CASSMDRGDEQFF	TGTGCCAGTAGTATGGATCGGGGCGATGAGCAGTTCTTC
.	TRBV28	few	TRBJ2-3	CASSSGRGRDTDTQYF	TGTGCCAGCAGTTCAGGGCGGGGGCGCGACACAGATACGCAGTATTTT
TRBD1	TRBV28	few	TRBJ2-2	CASSPRTGPNTGELFF	TGTGCCAGCAGTCCCCGGACAGGGCCGAACACCGGGGAGCTGTTTTTT
TRBD2	TRBV6-5	.	TRBJ2-3	CASSYSLTSGAQYF	TGTGCCAGCAGTTACTCCCTGACTAGCGGTGCGCAGTATTTT
.	TRBV10-3	few	TRBJ2-3	CAIKGIISTDTQYF	TGTGCCATCAAGGGCATTATCAGCACAGATACGCAGTATTTT
.	TRBV6-5	.	TRBJ1-1	CASSYDSPNTEAFF	TGTGCCAGCAGTTACGATTCCCCGAACACTGAAGCTTTCTTT
.	TRBV5-6	.	TRBJ1-4	CASSLKQGGDNEKLFF	TGTGCCAGCAGCTTGAAGCAGGGAGGGGATAATGAAAAACTGTTTTTT
TRBD1	TRBV30	.	TRBJ2-7	CAGGTGPHEQYF	TGTGCCGGGGGGACAGGGCCCCACGAGCAGTACTTC
.	TRBV18	.	TRBJ2-5	CASSPFVQQETQYF	TGTGCCAGCTCACCTTTCGTACAGCAAGAGACCCAGTACTTC
.	TRBV18	.	TRBJ2-7	CASSPQNYEQYF	TGTGCCAGCTCACCACAGAACTACGAGCAGTACTTC
.	TRBV9	.	TRBJ2-1	CASSVARANEQFF	TGTGCCAGCAGCGTAGCGAGGGCCAATGAGCAGTTCTTC
.	TRBV20-1	.	TRBJ1-1	CSAKGIIEAFF	TGCAGTGCTAAGGGGATTATTGAAGCTTTCTTT
.	TRBV28	.	TRBJ2-7	CASSPPDTSTTEQYF	TGTGCCAGCAGCCCCCCGGACACCTCCACGACCGAGCAGTACTTC
.	TRBV2	few	TRBJ1-2	CASSVRVESYGYTF	TGTGCCAGCAGTGTCAGGGTAGAGTCCTATGGCTACACCTTC
TRBD1	TRBV28	few	TRBJ2-1	CASSAAGTGKIHEQFF	TGTGCCAGCAGTGCGGCCGGGACAGGGAAGATCCATGAGCAGTTCTTC
.	TRBV5-1	few	TRBJ2-5	CASSKVTTGRGTQYF	TGCGCCAGCAGCAAAGTAACGACAGGACGGGGGACCCAGTACTTC
TRBD1	TRBV30	few	TRBJ2-5	CAWSLGGAETQYF	TGTGCCTGGAGCCTAGGGGGCGCCGAGACCCAGTACTTC
.	TRBV6-1	.	TRBJ1-5	CASSERAAYSNQPQHF	TGTGCCAGCAGTGAACGGGCAGCATATAGCAATCAGCCCCAGCATTTT
TRBD1	TRBV28	.	TRBJ1-2	CASRTPSPTGSHYGYTF	TGTGCCAGCAGAACGCCGTCCCCGACAGGGTCTCACTATGGCTACACCTTC
.	TRBV29-1	few	TRBJ1-3	CSVRKEISGNTIYF	TGCAGCGTCCGCAAGGAAATCTCTGGAAACACCATATATTTT
TRBD2	TRBV30	.	TRBJ2-5	CAWSTPASGGAGETQYF	TGTGCCTGGAGTACCCCGGCTAGCGGGGGGGCTGGGGAGACCCAGTACTTC
.	TRBV10-3	.	TRBJ1-4	CAISGRQNEKLFF	TGTGCCATCAGTGGAAGACAGAATGAAAAACTGTTTTTT
TRBD1	TRBV5-1	.	TRBJ2-2	CASSYNTGDTGELFF	TGCGCCAGCAGCTATAACACAGGGGACACCGGGGAGCTGTTTTTT
TRBD1	TRBV4-1	.	TRBJ1-2	CASSPGQGGNYGYTF	TGCGCCAGCAGCCCAGGACAGGGCGGAAACTATGGCTACACCTTC
.	TRBV5-1	.	TRBJ1-2	CASSEVAANYGYTF	TGCGCCAGCAGCGAAGTTGCAGCTAACTATGGCTACACCTTC
.	TRBV5-1	.	TRBJ2-1	CASSPGGSGNEQFF	TGCGCCAGCAGCCCAGGCGGGTCGGGGAATGAGCAGTTCTTC
TRBD1	TRBV11-1	.	TRBJ2-7	CASSAGTGGSEEQYF	TGTGCCAGCAGCGCCGGGACAGGGGGTTCTGAAGAGCAGTACTTC
.	TRBV11-2	.	TRBJ2-3	CASSLGLADTQYF	TGTGCCAGCAGCTTAGGACTAGCAGATACGCAGTATTTT
.	TRBV2	few	TRBJ1-2	CASTSGTRNYGYTF	TGTGCCAGCACCTCAGGAACTCGTAACTATGGCTACACCTTC
TRBD1	TRBV28	few	TRBJ1-3	CASGVIRTGSSGNTIYF	TGTGCCAGCGGGGTAATAAGGACAGGGAGCTCTGGAAACACCATATATTTT
.	TRBV5-6	few	TRBJ2-2	CASSVGSLLLFF	TGTGCCAGCAGCGTGGGGTCCTTGTTACTGTTTTTT
.	TRBV13	.	TRBJ2-5	CASSSRAGVQTQYF	TGTGCCAGCAGCTCCAGGGCAGGGGTTCAGACCCAGTACTTC
TRBD1	TRBV2	few	TRBJ2-2	CASKGQGGLNGELFF	TGTGCCAGCAAGGGACAGGGCGGGTTGAACGGGGAGCTGTTTTTT
.	TRBV7-9	.	TRBJ2-7	CASSLEYEQYF	TGTGCCAGCAGCTTAGAATACGAGCAGTACTTC
TRBD1	TRBV27	.	TRBJ2-6	CASSATGGAGANVLTF	TGTGCCAGCAGTGCAACAGGGGGCGCTGGGGCCAACGTCCTGACTTTC